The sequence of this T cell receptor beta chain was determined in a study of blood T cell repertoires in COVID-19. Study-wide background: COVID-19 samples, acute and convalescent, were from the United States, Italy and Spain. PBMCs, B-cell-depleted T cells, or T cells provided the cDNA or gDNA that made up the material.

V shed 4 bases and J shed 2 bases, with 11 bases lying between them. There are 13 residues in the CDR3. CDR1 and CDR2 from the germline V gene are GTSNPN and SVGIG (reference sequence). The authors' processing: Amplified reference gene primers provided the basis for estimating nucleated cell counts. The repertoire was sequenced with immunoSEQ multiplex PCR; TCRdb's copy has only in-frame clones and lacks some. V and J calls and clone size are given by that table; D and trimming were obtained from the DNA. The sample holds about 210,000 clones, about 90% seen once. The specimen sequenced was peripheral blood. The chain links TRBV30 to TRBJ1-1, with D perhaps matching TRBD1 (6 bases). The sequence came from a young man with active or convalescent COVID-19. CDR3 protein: CAWTQGGNTEAFF. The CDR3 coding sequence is TGTGCCTGGACACAGGGTGGTAACACTGAAGCTTTCTTT.